One sample yielded the 23 T cell receptor beta chains listed below, sequenced in a study of early T cells in non-severe SARS-CoV-2 infection. From the 5' RACE reads, TCRdb called clonotypes with MiXCR, one entry per CDR3 protein. The sample has 50,000 to 80,000 distinct CDR3 sequences, roughly 5% seen once; the top ten hold around 5.2%. The sample consisted of whole blood. The receptors shown here come from an adult who was a healthcare worker with PCR-confirmed SARS-CoV-2 infection or an uninfected control (not recorded which).

The sample holds a few counts of this clonotype. V is TRBV6-6 and J is TRBJ1-4; 8 bases map to TRBD1. V trimming: 4 bases; J trimming: 4 bases; junction bases outside the gene matches: 2. This CDR3 has 14 amino acids. In germline, CDR1 is MNHNY, CDR2 SVGAGI (reference sequence). The CDR3: CASSSGQDNEKLFF. Written as DNA, the CDR3 is TGTGCCAGCAGTTCGGGACAGGATAATGAAAAACTGTTTTTT.

The chain combines TRBV3-1 with TRBJ2-1; D possibly corresponds to TRBD2 (7 bases). Germline values: CDR1 LGHDT, CDR2 YNNKEL (reference sequence). This CDR3 has 18 amino acids. Trimming took 4 bases from V and 3 from J, leaving 22 bases between them. The DNA of the CDR3 is TGTGCCAGCAGCCCCCCCGTTGTTGCGGGGGCCCTCTACAATGAGCAGTTCTTC. Amino acid sequence: CASSPPVVAGALYNEQFF.

The J gene is TRBJ1-1, the V gene TRBV7-9; D might be TRBD1 (5 bases). CDR1 is SEHNR and CDR2 is FQNEAQ in the germline V gene (reference sequence). V lost 1 base and J 4 bases, leaving 10 bases between the germline ends. The CDR3 covers 14 residues. This CDR3 reads CASSLGGGSTEAFF. In nucleotides, the CDR3 is TGTGCCAGCAGCTTAGGGGGCGGCAGCACTGAAGCTTTCTTT.

This clonotype was detected ten times or more. V and J are TRBV27 and TRBJ2-7; 9 nucleotides line up with TRBD1. This CDR3 has 15 residues. Germline V gene sequence: CDR1 MNHEY, CDR2 SMNVEV (reference sequence). V lost 6 bases and J lost 3; bases outside the gene matches: 9. CDR3 nucleotide sequence: TGTGCCAGCAGCCGATACGGACAGGGGAGCTACGAGCAGTACTTC. Translated, it gives CASSRYGQGSYEQYF.

This chain joins TRBV18 and TRBJ2-1; D is undetermined. In germline, CDR1 is KGHSH, CDR2 LQKENI. The CDR3 totals 11 residues. Trimming took off 6 bases at V and 7 bases at J, with 7 bases between the two ends. CDR3 loop: CASSQTNEQFF. DNA of the CDR3: TGTGCCAGCTCGCAGACGAATGAGCAGTTCTTC.

This clonotype was recorded many times. The V gene is TRBV3-1, the J gene TRBJ1-2; D is perhaps TRBD1 (5 bases). The CDR3 spans 14 residues. CDR1 and CDR2 (germline): LGHDT, YNNKEL (reference sequence). Trimming removed 2 bases from V and 1 base from J, with 8 bases in between. CDR3 residues: CASSQNRINYGYTF. Written as DNA, the CDR3 is TGTGCCAGCAGCCAAAACAGGATTAACTATGGCTACACCTTC.

This clonotype was recorded many times. The chain carries TRBV29-1 and TRBJ2-3, with a possible D match to TRBD2 (5 bases). Trimming removed 1 base from V and 2 bases from J, with 13 bases in between. Germline V gene lookup returns CDR1 SQVTM and CDR2 ANQGSEA. This CDR3 has 15 residues. The CDR3, as DNA: TGCAGCGTTGAAGCCGTCGAGCGGCTCACAGATACGCAGTATTTT. Protein sequence: CSVEAVERLTDTQYF.

This clonotype appeared many times. The genes are TRBV5-1 and TRBJ1-3; D not resolved. The V and J ends lost 0 bases and 7 bases respectively, with 5 bases between them. This CDR3 contains 12 residues. The V gene's germline CDR1 is SGHRS and CDR2 YFSETQ. DNA of the CDR3: TGCGCCAGCAGCTTGGATATGAACACCATATATTTT. This codes for CASSLDMNTIYF. The variable domain in full, with the rest retrieved from reference TRBV5-1 and TRBJ1-3, is KAGVTQTPRYLIKTRGQQVTLSCSPISGHRSVSWYQQTPGQGLQFLFEYFSETQRNKGNFPGRFSGRQFSNSRSEMNVSTLELGDSALYLCASSLDMNTIYFGEGSWLTVV.

Only a few counts were recorded for this clonotype. The rearrangement joins TRBV19 to TRBJ2-7, with D unresolved. This CDR3 spans 13 amino acids. V was cut by 3 bases and J by 3 bases, with 9 bases left in between. Germline CDR1 and CDR2: LNHDA and SQIVND (reference sequence). CDR3 sequence (DNA): TGTGCCAGTAGTATGAATGCCGGCTACGAGCAGTACTTC. This translates into CASSMNAGYEQYF.

This clonotype appeared a few times. V is TRBV11-2 and J is TRBJ2-5; D is unclear. The CDR3 is made up of 14 amino acids. Germline CDR1 is SGHAT and CDR2 is FQNNGV. V dropped 5 bases and J dropped 1 base, with 11 bases sitting between them. This CDR3 is CASSPSLLQETQYF. Here the CDR3 DNA reads TGTGCCAGCAGCCCCAGTCTCCTCCAAGAGACCCAGTACTTC. Full variable domain (missing parts from reference TRBV11-2 and TRBJ2-5): EAGVAQSPRYKIIEKRQSVAFWCNPISGHATLYWYQQILGQGPKLLIQFQNNGVVDDSQLPKDRFSAERLKGVDSTLKIQPAKLEDSAVYLCASSPSLLQETQYFGPGTRLLVL.

This clonotype was seen a few times. The chain recombines TRBV20-1 with TRBJ2-7; 7 positions agree with TRBD2. V lost 0 bases and J lost 3; bases outside the gene matches: 11. The CDR3 consists of 16 residues. The V gene's germline CDR1 is DFQATT and CDR2 SNEGSKA (reference sequence). In nucleotides, the CDR3 is TGCAGTGCTAGAGAGCGGCGAGGGAGCGGGGACTACGAGCAGTACTTC. Translating gives CSARERRGSGDYEQYF.

In its sample, this clonotype was seen many times. The V call is TRBV20-1, the J call TRBJ2-1; 7 nucleotides agree with TRBD1. With 5 bases clipped from V and 1 base from J, the junction kept 14 bases outside the gene matches. Germline CDR1 reads DFQATT; CDR2 reads SNEGSKA (reference sequence). The CDR3 has 17 residues. DNA for the CDR3: TGCAGTGCTGTAACCCTCAGACAGGGAGTGTCCTACAATGAGCAGTTCTTC. It specifies CSAVTLRQGVSYNEQFF.

This clonotype was observed a few times. The rearrangement uses TRBV7-3 and TRBJ2-3; no definite D call. CDR3 length: 13 residues. Per the germline V gene, CDR1 is SGHTA and CDR2 is FQGTGA. V was trimmed by 6 bases and J by 4 bases, leaving 11 bases between them. The CDR3, as DNA: TGTGCCAGCAGTATCTTAGGAGCAGATACGCAGTATTTT. Its translation is CASSILGADTQYF. The full variable domain, its missing parts supplied by reference TRBV7-3 and TRBJ2-3, is GAGVSQTPSNKVTEKGKYVELRCDPISGHTALYWYRQSLGQGPEFLIYFQGTGAADDSGLPNDRFFAVRPEGSVSTLKIQRTERGDSAVYLCASSILGADTQYFGPGTRLTVL.

This clonotype was seen many times. V gene TRBV20-1 combines with J gene TRBJ1-2, with 8 bases matching TRBD1. With 2 bases clipped from V and 4 bases from J, the junction kept 6 bases outside the gene matches. The CDR3 has 14 residues. The V gene's germline CDR1 is DFQATT and CDR2 SNEGSKA (reference sequence). This CDR3 reads CSARPPGQVYGYTF. The CDR3, as DNA: TGCAGTGCTAGACCGCCGGGACAGGTCTATGGCTACACCTTC.

This clonotype has a count of ten or more. CDR3 sequence: CASSSGTAKWVAFF. The CDR3 DNA follows: TGTGCCAGCAGCTCCGGGACAGCTAAATGGGTGGCTTTCTTT. The V call is TRBV13, the J call TRBJ1-1, with 7 bases matching TRBD1. Germline CDR1 PRHDT, CDR2 FYEKMQ (reference sequence). The CDR3 has 14 amino acids. Unmatched junction bases numbered 13, after V lost 4 bases and J lost 11 bases.

This clonotype was seen at least ten times. This chain links TRBV10-3 with TRBJ2-3; D may be TRBD1 (5 bases). The CDR3 contains 16 residues. With 0 bases removed from V and 1 base from J, the gap between germline ends came to 11 bases. Germline CDR1 reads ENHRY; CDR2 reads SYGVKD. This CDR3 reads CAISESGRGGTDTQYF. The CDR3 DNA is TGTGCCATCAGTGAGTCAGGAAGGGGTGGCACAGATACGCAGTATTTT.

This clonotype was detected many times. The rearrangement links TRBV19 to TRBJ1-1, with unresolved D. Trimming pared 6 bases from V and 5 bases from J, leaving 10 bases between. CDR3 length equals 12 residues. Germline values: CDR1 LNHDA, CDR2 SQIVND (reference sequence). The CDR3 nucleotides are TGTGCCAGTAGCCCTCCGGGAACTGAAGCTTTCTTT. Translating gives CASSPPGTEAFF.

This clonotype was counted at least ten times. The chain combines TRBV6-1 with TRBJ1-1, with a possible D match to TRBD1 (5 bases). V shed 8 bases and J shed 5 bases, with 15 bases lying between them. The CDR3 consists of 13 residues. Germline assignment: CDR1 MNHNS and CDR2 SASEGT. This CDR3 reads CASGRRGGTEAFF. The CDR3 DNA reads TGTGCCAGCGGACGTAGGGGAGGTACTGAAGCTTTCTTT.

This clonotype was counted ten times or more. The rearrangement links TRBV10-3 to TRBJ2-7; D ambiguous. CDR1 and CDR2 from the germline V gene are ENHRY and SYGVKD. The CDR3 sequence is 13 residues long. Trimming shortened V by 7 bases and J by 6 bases, and 16 bases separated the two germline ends. CDR3 sequence: CAITPSLTFEQYF. The CDR3 DNA sequence: TGTGCCATCACGCCCTCCCTAACTTTCGAGCAGTACTTC.

The chain links TRBV20-1 to TRBJ2-3, with 9 bases that match TRBD2. The V segment lost 6 bases and the J segment 11 bases; nucleotides outside the gene matches: 15. CDR1 and CDR2 from the germline V gene are DFQATT and SNEGSKA (reference sequence). CDR3 length: 14 residues. The chain's CDR3 is CSAAYPTAGGRQYF. DNA of the CDR3: TGCAGTGCAGCGTATCCGACAGCGGGGGGTCGGCAGTATTTT.

There are many counts of this clonotype. The chain recombines TRBV20-1 with TRBJ2-7; 7 nucleotides align to TRBD2. This CDR3 spans 14 amino acids. The junction had 12 bases not matched to a gene; V was cut back by 6 bases and J by 4 bases. Germline assignment: CDR1 DFQATT and CDR2 SNEGSKA (reference sequence). The CDR3 loop reads CSAFPGGPSYEQYF. CDR3 DNA: TGCAGTGCCTTCCCGGGAGGACCTTCATACGAGCAGTACTTC.

J is TRBJ1-1 and V is TRBV2; 8 nucleotides match TRBD1. Germline assignment: CDR1 SNHLY and CDR2 FYNNEI. The CDR3 contains 15 residues. The J segment lost 1 base and the V segment lost 7 bases, leaving 8 bases of the junction unmatched. The CDR3 nucleotides are TGTGCCAGCATATATTCCGGGACAGGGAACACTGAAGCTTTCTTT. Amino acid sequence: CASIYSGTGNTEAFF.

This clonotype has only a few counts. The rearrangement links TRBV20-1 to TRBJ2-3; D might be TRBD1 (5 bases). Germline V gives CDR1 DFQATT, CDR2 SNEGSKA (reference sequence). The CDR3 is made up of 14 amino acids. V lost 2 bases, J lost 2 bases, and 11 bases lay in between. The DNA for the CDR3 is TGCAGTGCTAGAAAGGACACGAACACAGATACGCAGTATTTT. This encodes CSARKDTNTDTQYF.